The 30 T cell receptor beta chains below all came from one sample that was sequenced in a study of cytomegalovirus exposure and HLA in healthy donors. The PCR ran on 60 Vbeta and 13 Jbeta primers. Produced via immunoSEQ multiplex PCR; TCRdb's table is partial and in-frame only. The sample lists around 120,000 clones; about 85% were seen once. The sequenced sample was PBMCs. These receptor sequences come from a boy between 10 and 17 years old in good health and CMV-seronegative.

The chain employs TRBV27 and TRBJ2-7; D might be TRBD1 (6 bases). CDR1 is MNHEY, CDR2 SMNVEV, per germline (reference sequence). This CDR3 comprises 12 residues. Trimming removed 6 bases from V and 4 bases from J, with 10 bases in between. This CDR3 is CASRSTGYEQYF. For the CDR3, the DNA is TGTGCCAGCAGGTCGACAGGTTACGAGCAGTACTTC.

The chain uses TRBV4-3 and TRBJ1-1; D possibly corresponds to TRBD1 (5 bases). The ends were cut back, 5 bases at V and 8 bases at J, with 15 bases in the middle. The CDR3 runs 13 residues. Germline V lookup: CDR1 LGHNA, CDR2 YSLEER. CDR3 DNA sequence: TGCGCCAGCAGCTTCACGCGGGACTGGGAAGCTTTCTTT. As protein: CASSFTRDWEAFF.

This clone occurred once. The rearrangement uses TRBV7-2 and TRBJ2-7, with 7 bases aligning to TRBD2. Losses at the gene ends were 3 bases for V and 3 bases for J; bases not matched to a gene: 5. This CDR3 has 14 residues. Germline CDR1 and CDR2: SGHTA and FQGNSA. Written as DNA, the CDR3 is TGTGCCAGCAGCTTTTCTAGCGGAATCTACGAGCAGTACTTC. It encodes CASSFSSGIYEQYF. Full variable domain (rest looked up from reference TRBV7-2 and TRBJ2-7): GAGVSQSPSNKVTEKGKDVELRCDPISGHTALYWYRQSLGQGLEFLIYFQGNSAPDKSGLPSDRFSAERTGGSVSTLTIQRTQQEDSAVYLCASSFSSGIYEQYFGPGTRLTVT.

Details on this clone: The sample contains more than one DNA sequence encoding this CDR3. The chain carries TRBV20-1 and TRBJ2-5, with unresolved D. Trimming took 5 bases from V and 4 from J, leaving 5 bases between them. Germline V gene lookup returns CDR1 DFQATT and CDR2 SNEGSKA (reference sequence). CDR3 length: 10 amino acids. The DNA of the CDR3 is TGCAGTGCTCTTCGAGAGACCCAGTACTTC. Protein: CSALRETQYF.

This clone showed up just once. This CDR3 is CASSLSEGVTEAFF. The DNA of the CDR3 is TGCGCCAGCAGCTTGTCGGAAGGGGTGACTGAAGCTTTCTTT. J is TRBJ1-1 and V is TRBV5-1; the D gene is possibly TRBD1 (5 bases). V was pared by 1 base and J by 5 bases, with 12 bases between. Germline assignment: CDR1 SGHRS and CDR2 YFSETQ. This CDR3 contains 14 residues.

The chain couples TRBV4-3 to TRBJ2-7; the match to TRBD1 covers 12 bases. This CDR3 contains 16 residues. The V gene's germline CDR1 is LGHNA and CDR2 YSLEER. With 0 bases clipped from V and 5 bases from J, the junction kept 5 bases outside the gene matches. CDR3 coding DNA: TGCGCCAGCAGCCAAGATCGGGGGACAGGGGGCCACGAGCAGTACTTC. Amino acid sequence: CASSQDRGTGGHEQYF.

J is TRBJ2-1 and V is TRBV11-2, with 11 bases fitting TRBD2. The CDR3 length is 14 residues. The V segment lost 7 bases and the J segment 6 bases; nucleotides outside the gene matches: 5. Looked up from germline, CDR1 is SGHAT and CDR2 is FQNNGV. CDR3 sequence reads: CASTLAGGLNEQFF. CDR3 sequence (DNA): TGTGCCAGCACTCTAGCGGGAGGTCTCAATGAGCAGTTCTTC.

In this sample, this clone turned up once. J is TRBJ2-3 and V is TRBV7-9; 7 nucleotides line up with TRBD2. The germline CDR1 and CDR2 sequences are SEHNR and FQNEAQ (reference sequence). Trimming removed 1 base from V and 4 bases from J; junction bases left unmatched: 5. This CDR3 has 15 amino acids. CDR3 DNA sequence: TGTGCCAGCAGCTTAGGCGGGAGTAAATCAGATACGCAGTATTTT. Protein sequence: CASSLGGSKSDTQYF.

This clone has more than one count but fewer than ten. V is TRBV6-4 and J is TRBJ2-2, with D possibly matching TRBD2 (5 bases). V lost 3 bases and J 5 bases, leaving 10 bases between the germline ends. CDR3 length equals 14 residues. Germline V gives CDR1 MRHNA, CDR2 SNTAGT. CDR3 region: CASSESPGTGELFF. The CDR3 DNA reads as TGTGCCAGCAGTGAGTCCCCGGGGACCGGGGAGCTGTTTTTT.

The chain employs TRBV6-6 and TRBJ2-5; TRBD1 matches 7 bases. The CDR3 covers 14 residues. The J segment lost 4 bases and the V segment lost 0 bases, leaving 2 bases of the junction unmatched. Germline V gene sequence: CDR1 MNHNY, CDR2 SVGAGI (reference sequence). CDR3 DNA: TGTGCCAGCAGTTACTCGAGACAGGGAGAGACCCAGTACTTC. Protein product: CASSYSRQGETQYF.

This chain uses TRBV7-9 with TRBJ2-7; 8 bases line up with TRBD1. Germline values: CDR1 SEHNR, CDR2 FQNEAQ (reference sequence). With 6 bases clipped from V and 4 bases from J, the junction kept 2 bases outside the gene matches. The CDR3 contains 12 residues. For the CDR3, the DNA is TGTGCCAGCAGTACAGGGGGTTACGAGCAGTACTTC. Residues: CASSTGGYEQYF.

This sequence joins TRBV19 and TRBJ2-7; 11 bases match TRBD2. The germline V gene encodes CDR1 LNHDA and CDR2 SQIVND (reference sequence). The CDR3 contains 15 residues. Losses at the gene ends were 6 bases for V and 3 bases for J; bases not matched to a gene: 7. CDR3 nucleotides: TGTGCCAGTAGATTCGTAGCGGGAGGGCACTACGAGCAGTACTTC. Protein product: CASRFVAGGHYEQYF. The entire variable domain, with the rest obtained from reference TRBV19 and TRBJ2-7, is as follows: DGGITQSPKYLFRKEGQNVTLSCEQNLNHDAMYWYRQDPGQGLRLIYYSQIVNDFQKGDIAEGYSVSREKKESFPLTVTSAQKNPTAFYLCASRFVAGGHYEQYFGPGTRLTVT.

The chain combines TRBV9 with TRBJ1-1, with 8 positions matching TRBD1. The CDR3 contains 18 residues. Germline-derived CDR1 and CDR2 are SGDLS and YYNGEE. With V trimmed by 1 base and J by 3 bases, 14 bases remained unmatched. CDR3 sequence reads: CASSVSGRGRGLDTEAFF. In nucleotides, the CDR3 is TGTGCCAGCAGCGTAAGCGGCAGGGGGCGCGGGTTAGACACTGAAGCTTTCTTT.

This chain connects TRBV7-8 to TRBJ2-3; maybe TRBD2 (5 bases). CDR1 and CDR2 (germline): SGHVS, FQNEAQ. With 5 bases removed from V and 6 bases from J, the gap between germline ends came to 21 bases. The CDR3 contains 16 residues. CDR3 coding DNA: TGTGCCAGCAGCCTGGGCCGGGGTCAATACAGCGATACGCAGTATTTT. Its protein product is CASSLGRGQYSDTQYF.

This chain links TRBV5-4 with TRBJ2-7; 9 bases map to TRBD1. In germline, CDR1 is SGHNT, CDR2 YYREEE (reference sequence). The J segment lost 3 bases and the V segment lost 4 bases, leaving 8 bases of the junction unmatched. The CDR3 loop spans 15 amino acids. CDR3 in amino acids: CASSGPGQGNYEQYF. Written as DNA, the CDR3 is TGTGCCAGCAGCGGGCCCGGACAGGGGAACTACGAGCAGTACTTC.

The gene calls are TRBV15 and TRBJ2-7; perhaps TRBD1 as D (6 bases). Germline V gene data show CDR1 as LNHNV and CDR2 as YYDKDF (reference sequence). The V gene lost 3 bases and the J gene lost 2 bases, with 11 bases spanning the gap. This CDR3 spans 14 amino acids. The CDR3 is CATSSRDITYEQYF. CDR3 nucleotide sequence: TGTGCCACCAGCAGTAGGGACATAACCTACGAGCAGTACTTC.

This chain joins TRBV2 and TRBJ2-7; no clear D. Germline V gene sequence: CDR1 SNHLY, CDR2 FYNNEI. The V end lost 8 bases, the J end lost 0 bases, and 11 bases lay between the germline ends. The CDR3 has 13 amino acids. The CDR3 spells CASVPESSYEQYF. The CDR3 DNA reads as TGTGCCAGCGTCCCGGAGAGCTCCTACGAGCAGTACTTC.

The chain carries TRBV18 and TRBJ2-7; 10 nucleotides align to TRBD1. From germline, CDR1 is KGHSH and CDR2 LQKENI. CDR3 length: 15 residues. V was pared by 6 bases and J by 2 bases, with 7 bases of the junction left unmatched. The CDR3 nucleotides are TGTGCCAGCTCTCACGGACAGGGGGATACCTACGAGCAGTACTTC. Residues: CASSHGQGDTYEQYF.

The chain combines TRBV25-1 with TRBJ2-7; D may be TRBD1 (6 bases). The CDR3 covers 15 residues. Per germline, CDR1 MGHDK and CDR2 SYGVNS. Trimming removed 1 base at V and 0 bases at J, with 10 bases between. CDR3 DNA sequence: TGTGCCAGCAGTGAATCATACAGGGCCTCCTACGAGCAGTACTTC. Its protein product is CASSESYRASYEQYF.

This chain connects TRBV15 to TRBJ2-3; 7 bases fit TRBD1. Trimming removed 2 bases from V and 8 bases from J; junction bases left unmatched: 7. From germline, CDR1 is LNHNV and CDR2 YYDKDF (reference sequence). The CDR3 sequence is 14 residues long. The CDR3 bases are TGTGCCACCAGCAGACAAGGGGGCGTCGGTACGCAGTATTTT. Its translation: CATSRQGGVGTQYF.

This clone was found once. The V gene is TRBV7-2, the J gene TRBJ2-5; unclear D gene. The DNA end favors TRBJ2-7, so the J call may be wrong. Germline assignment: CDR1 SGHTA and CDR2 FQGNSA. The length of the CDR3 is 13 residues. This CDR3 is CASSLTSSYEQYF. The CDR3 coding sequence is TGTGCCAGCAGCTTAACGAGCTCCTACGAGCAGTACTTC.

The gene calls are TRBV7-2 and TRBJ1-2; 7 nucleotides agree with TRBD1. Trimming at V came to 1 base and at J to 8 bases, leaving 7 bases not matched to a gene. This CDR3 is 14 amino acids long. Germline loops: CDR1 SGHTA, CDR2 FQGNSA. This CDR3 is CASSLEQGWEGYTF. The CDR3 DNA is TGTGCCAGCAGCTTAGAACAGGGGTGGGAAGGCTACACCTTC.

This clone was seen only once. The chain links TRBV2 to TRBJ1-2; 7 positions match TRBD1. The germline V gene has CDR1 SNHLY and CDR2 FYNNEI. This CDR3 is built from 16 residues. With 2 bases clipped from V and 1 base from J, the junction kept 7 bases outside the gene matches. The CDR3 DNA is TGTGCCAGCAGTGAAACTAGGACAGGACATAACTATGGCTACACCTTC. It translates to CASSETRTGHNYGYTF.

The CDR3 protein is CASSYSPTGVGSPLHF. For the CDR3, the DNA is TGTGCCAGCAGTTACTCCCCGACAGGGGTAGGTTCACCCCTCCACTTT. The chain joins TRBV6-5 to TRBJ1-6; the match to TRBD1 covers 8 bases. Trimming at V came to 0 bases and at J to 9 bases, leaving 7 bases not matched to a gene. Per the germline V gene, CDR1 is MNHEY and CDR2 is SVGAGI. The CDR3 loop spans 16 amino acids.

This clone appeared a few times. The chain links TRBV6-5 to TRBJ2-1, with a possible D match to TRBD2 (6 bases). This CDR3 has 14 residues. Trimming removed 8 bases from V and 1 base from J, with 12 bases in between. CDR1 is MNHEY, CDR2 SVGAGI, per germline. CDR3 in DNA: TGTGCCAGCCGGGAGAGAGGGTCCTACAATGAGCAGTTCTTC. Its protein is CASRERGSYNEQFF.

CDR3 bases: TGCGCCAGCAGCTCCGGGACACAGAACACTGAAGCTTTCTTT. Protein sequence: CASSSGTQNTEAFF. The chain carries TRBV5-1 and TRBJ1-1; maybe TRBD1 (6 bases). CDR1 and CDR2 (germline): SGHRS, YFSETQ. V lost 3 bases, J lost 1 base, and 10 bases lay in between. The CDR3 runs 14 residues.

CDR3 nucleotide sequence: TGTGCCTGGAGTAGCGCCTACCCCAATCAGCCCCAGCATTTT. Translation: CAWSSAYPNQPQHF. This chain joins TRBV30 and TRBJ1-5; D is ambiguous. This CDR3 has 14 residues. CDR1 GTSNPN and CDR2 SVGIG come from the germline V gene (reference sequence). Deletions cut 2 bases from V and 3 bases from J, with 11 bases between.

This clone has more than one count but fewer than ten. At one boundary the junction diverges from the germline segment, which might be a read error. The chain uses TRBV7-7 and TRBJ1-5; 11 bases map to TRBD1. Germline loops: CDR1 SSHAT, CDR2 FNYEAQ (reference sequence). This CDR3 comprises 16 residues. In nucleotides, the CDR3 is TGTGCTAGCAGCTTAGGACAGGGGGCAAGCAATCAGCCCCAGCATTTT. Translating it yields CASSLGQGASNQPQHF.

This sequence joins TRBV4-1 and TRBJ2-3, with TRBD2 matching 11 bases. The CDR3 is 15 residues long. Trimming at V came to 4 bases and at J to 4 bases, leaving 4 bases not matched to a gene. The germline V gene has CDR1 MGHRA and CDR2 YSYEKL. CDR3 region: CASSPLLAGADTQYF. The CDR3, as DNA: TGCGCCAGCAGCCCCCTACTAGCGGGGGCAGATACGCAGTATTTT.

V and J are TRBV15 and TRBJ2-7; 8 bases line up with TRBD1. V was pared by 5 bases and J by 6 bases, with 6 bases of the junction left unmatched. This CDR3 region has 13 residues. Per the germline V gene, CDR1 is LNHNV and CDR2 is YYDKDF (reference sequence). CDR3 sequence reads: CATSAGGTGEQYF. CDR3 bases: TGTGCCACCAGCGCCGGCGGGACAGGCGAGCAGTACTTC. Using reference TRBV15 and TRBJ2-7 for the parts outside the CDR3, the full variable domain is DAMVIQNPRYQVTQFGKPVTLSCSQTLNHNVMYWYQQKSSQAPKLLFHYYDKDFNNEADTPDNFQSRRPNTSFCFLDIRSPGLGDTAMYLCATSAGGTGEQYFGPGTRLTVT.